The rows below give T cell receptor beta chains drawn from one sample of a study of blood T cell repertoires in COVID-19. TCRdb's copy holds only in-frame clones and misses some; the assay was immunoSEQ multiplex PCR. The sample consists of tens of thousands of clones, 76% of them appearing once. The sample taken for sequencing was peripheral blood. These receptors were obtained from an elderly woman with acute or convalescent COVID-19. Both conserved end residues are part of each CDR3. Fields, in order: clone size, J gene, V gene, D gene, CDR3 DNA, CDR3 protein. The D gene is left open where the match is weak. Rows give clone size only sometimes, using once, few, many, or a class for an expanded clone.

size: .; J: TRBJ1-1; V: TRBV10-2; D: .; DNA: TGCGCCAGCAGTGAGTCGGGGCAGCGATACACTGAAGCTTTCTTT; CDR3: CASSESGQRYTEAFF
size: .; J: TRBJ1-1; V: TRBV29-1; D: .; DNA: TGCAGCGCCCAGAACACTGAAGCTTTCTTT; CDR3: CSAQNTEAFF
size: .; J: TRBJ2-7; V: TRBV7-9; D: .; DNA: TGTGCCAGCAGCAATGGCAGGGAAATCGACGAGCAGTACTTC; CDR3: CASSNGREIDEQYF
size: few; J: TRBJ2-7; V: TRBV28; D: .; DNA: TGTGCCAGCAGTTTAGGCAACTATTACCCCCCCAGCTCCTACGAGCAGTACTTC; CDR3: CASSLGNYYPPSSYEQYF
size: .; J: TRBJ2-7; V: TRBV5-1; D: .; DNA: TGCGCCAGCAGCTTGGACCCGACAGCGAGCTCCTACGAGCAGTACTTC; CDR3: CASSLDPTASSYEQYF
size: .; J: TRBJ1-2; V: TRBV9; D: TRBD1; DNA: TGTGCCAGCAGCGTAGATACAGGGGATTACTATGGCTACACCTTC; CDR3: CASSVDTGDYYGYTF
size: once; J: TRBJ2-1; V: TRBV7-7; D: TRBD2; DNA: TGTGCTAGCAGCTTAGACCACAACATTAGGACTAGCGGGAGAATTTTTGATGAGCAGTTCTTC; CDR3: CASSLDHNIRTSGRIFDEQFF
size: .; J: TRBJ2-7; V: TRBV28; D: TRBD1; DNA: TGTGCCAGCACCGGGACAGGGAAATACGAGCAGTACTTC; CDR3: CASTGTGKYEQYF
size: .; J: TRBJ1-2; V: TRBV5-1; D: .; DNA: TGCGCCAGCAGCTTCGGCGGGTTGAACTATGGCTACACCTTC; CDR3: CASSFGGLNYGYTF
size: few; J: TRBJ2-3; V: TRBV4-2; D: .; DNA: TGTGCCAGCAGCCAAGGAGGGTCAAATACGCAGTATTTT; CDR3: CASSQGGSNTQYF
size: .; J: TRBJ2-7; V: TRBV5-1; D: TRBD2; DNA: TGCGCCAGCAGCTTGGAGGCGGGAGCTGGCGAGCAGTACTTC; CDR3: CASSLEAGAGEQYF
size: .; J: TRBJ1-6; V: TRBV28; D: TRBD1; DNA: TGTGCCAGCAGATCTTACAGGGGGCTCGGGTCACCCCTCCACTTT; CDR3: CASRSYRGLGSPLHF
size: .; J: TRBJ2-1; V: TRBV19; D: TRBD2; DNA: TGTGCCAGTAGTCCGCGGACTAGCGGGAGAAATGAGCAGTTCTTC; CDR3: CASSPRTSGRNEQFF
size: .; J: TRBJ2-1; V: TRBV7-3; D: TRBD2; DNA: TGTGCCAGCAGCTTTGGCGGGAGGGCGGGTGAGCAGTTCTTC; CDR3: CASSFGGRAGEQFF
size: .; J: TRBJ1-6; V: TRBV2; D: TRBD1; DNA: TGTGCCAGCAGTGGGTCCGGGACAGGGGCGAATTCACCCCTCCACTTT; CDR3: CASSGSGTGANSPLHF
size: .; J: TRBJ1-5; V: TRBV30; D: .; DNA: TGTGCCTGGAGTGTACCCGGGGACGGGAGGGCCCAGCATTTT; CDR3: CAWSVPGDGRAQHF
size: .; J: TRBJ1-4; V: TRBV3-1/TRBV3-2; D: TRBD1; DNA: TGTGCCAGCAGCCCCTGGGGACAGCTTAATGAAAAACTGTTTTTT; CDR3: CASSPWGQLNEKLFF
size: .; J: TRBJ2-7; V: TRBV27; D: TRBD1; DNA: TGTGCCAGCAGTACCCTAGGGACAGGGAGGTACGAGCAGTACTTC; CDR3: CASSTLGTGRYEQYF
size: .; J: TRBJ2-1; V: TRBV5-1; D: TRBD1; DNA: TGCGCCAGCAGCTTGGGGGACAGCCACAATGAGCAGTTCTTC; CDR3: CASSLGDSHNEQFF
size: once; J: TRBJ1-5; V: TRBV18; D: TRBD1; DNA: TGTGCCAGCTCACCCGGACAGGGCGAGGGGCCCCAGCATTTT; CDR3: CASSPGQGEGPQHF
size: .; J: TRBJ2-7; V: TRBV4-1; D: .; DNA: TGCGCCAGCAGCCAAGATCACGGCTACGAGCAGTACTTC; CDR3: CASSQDHGYEQYF
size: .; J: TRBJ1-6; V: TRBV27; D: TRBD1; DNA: TGTGCCAGCAGTCCCGAGTACAGGGGTAATTCACCCCTCCACTTT; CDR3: CASSPEYRGNSPLHF
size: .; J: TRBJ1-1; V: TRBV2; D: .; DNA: TGTGCCAGCAATGGAGGGAGGGACACTGAAGCTTTCTTT; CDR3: CASNGGRDTEAFF
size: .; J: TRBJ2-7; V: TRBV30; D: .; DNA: TGTGCCTGGAGCCTGGGAGCGTACGAGCAGTACTTC; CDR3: CAWSLGAYEQYF
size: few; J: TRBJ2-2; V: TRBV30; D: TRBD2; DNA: TGTGCCTGGAATGGCGGGAGGGGAACCGGGGAGCTGTTTTTT; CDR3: CAWNGGRGTGELFF
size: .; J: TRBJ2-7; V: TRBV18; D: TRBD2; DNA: TGTGCCAGCTCACCGGGACTAGCGGGAGGGCCCTCCTACGAGCAGTACTTC; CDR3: CASSPGLAGGPSYEQYF
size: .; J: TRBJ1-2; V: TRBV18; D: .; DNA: TGTGCCAGCTCACCACCTGGAACAGGGCAAGCCTATGGCTACACCTTC; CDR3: CASSPPGTGQAYGYTF
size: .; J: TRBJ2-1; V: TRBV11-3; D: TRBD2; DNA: TGTGCCAGTCAGACTAGCGGAGGCAATGAGCAGTTCTTC; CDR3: CASQTSGGNEQFF
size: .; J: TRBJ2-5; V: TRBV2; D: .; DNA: TGTGCCAGCAGTGATCAGGAAGAGACCCAGTACTTC; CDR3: CASSDQEETQYF
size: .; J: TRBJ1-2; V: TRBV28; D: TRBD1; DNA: TGTGCCAGCATACCCGCGGGACAGGGGCCTGGCTACACCTTC; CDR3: CASIPAGQGPGYTF